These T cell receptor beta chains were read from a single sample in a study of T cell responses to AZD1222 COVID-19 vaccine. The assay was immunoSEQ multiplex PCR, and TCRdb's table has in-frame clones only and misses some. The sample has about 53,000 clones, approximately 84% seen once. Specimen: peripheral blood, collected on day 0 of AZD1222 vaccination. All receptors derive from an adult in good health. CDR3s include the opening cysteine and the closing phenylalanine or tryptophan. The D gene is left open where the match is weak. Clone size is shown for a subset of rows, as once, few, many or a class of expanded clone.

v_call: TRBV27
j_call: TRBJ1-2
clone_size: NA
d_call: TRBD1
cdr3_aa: CASSSRPGQGDYTF
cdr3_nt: TGTGCCAGCAGTTCACGACCGGGACAGGGAGACTACACCTTC

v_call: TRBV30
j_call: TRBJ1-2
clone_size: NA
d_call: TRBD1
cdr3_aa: CAWTLIGTGVGYTF
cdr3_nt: TGTGCCTGGACCCTGATAGGGACAGGGGTTGGCTACACCTTC

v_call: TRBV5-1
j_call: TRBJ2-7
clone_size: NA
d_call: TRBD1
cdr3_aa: CASSLTGGLSYEQYF
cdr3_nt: TGCGCCAGCAGCTTGACAGGGGGCTTATCCTACGAGCAGTACTTC

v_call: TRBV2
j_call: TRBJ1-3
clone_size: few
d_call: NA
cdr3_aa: CASSEAEQGTNTIYF
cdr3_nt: TGTGCCAGCAGTGAAGCTGAACAGGGCACAAACACCATATATTTT

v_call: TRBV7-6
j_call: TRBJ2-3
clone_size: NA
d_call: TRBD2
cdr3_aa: CASRLTSGRETDTQYF
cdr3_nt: TGTGCCAGCAGGCTGACTAGCGGGAGGGAGACAGATACGCAGTATTTT

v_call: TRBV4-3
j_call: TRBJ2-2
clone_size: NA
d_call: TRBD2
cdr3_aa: CASSLGLAGEAELFF
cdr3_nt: TGCGCCAGCAGCCTGGGACTAGCGGGAGAAGCGGAGCTGTTTTTT

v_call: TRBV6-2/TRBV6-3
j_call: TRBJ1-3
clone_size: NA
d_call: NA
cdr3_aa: CASSYSIAGGSGNTIYF
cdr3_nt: TGTGCCAGCAGTTACTCGATAGCGGGAGGCTCTGGAAACACCATATATTTT

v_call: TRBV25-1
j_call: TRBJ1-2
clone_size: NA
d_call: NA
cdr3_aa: CASSEYGTGIGYGYTF
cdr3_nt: TGTGCCAGCAGTGAATATGGTACGGGTATAGGCTATGGCTACACCTTC

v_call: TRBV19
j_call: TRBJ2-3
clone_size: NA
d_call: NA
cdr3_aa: CATRSQESYTQYF
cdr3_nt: TGTGCCACCCGGTCCCAGGAGTCTTATACGCAGTATTTT

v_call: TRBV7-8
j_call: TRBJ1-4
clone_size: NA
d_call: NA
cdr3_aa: CASSLSGDNEKLFF
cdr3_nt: TGTGCCAGCAGCTTAAGTGGGGATAATGAAAAACTGTTTTTT

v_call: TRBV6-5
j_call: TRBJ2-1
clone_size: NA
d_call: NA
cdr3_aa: CASRQGGDWNEQFF
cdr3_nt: TGTGCCAGCAGGCAGGGGGGGGACTGGAATGAGCAGTTCTTC

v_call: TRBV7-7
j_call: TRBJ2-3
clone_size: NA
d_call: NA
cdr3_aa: CASSQAVGDTQYF
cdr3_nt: TGTGCCAGCAGCCAGGCGGTCGGAGATACGCAGTATTTT

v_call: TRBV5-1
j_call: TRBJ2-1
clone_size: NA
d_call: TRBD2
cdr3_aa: CASSNGLAGRYNEQFF
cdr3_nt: TGCGCCAGCAGCAACGGACTAGCGGGAAGGTACAATGAGCAGTTCTTC

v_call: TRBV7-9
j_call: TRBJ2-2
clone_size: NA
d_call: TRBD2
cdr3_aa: CASSFRLAGGPRSGELFF
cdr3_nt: TGTGCCAGCAGCTTTAGACTAGCGGGAGGCCCGAGGTCCGGGGAGCTGTTTTTT

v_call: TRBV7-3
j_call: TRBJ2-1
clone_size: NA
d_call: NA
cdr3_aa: CASSQGVANEQFF
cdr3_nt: TGTGCCAGCAGCCAGGGAGTGGCCAATGAGCAGTTCTTC

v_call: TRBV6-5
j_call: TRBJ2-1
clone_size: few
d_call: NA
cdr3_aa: CASYLGGANEQFF
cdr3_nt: TGTGCCAGCTATTTGGGGGGGGCAAATGAGCAGTTCTTC

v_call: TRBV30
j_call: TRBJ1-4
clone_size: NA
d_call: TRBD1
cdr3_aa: CAPLPGQKRGDEKLFF
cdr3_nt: TGTGCCCCCCTACCGGGACAGAAAAGGGGGGATGAAAAACTGTTTTTT

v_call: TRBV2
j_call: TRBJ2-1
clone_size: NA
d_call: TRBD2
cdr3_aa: CASSERLAGGRSGGEQFF
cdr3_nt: TGTGCCAGCAGTGAGAGGCTAGCGGGAGGGCGGTCAGGGGGTGAGCAGTTCTTC

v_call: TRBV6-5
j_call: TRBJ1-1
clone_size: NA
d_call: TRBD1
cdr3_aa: CASQDRTNTEAFF
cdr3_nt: TGTGCCAGCCAGGACAGGACGAACACTGAAGCTTTCTTT

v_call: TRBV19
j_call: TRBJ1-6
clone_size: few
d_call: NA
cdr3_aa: CASNPGRIDSPLHF
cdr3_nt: TGTGCCAGTAACCCGGGACGGATAGATTCACCCCTCCACTTT

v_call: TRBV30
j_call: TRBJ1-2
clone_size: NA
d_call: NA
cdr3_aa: CAWSLGGYGYTF
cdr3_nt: TGTGCCTGGAGTCTGGGGGGCTATGGCTACACCTTC

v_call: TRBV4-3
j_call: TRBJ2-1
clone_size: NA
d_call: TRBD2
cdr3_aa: CASSQGYLRRTSGSYNEQFF
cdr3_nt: TGCGCCAGCAGCCAAGGATATCTGAGGAGGACTAGCGGGAGCTACAATGAGCAGTTCTTC

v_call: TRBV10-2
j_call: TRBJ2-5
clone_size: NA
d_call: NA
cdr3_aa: CASSESGRQETQYF
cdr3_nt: TGCGCCAGCAGTGAATCAGGGCGACAAGAGACCCAGTACTTC

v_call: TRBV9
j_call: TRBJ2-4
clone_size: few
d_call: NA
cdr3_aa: CASSSGGAKNIQYF
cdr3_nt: TGTGCCAGCAGCTCCGGGGGAGCCAAAAACATTCAGTACTTC

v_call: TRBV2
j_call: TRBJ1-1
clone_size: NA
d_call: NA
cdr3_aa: CASIERGGTEAFF
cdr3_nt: TGTGCCAGCATCGAAAGGGGGGGCACTGAAGCTTTCTTT

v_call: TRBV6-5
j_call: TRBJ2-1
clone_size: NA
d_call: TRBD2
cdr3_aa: CATRGGLAGYNEQFF
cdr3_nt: TGTGCCACACGGGGTGGGCTAGCGGGATACAATGAGCAGTTCTTC

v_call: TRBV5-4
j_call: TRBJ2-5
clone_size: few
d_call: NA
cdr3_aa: CASSLAEGVIQETQYF
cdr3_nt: TGTGCCAGCAGCTTGGCGGAGGGTGTTATCCAAGAGACCCAGTACTTC

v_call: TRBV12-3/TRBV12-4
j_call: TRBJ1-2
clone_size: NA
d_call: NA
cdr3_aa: CASSSQTHYGYTF
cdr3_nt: TGTGCCAGCAGTTCCCAGACCCACTATGGCTACACCTTC

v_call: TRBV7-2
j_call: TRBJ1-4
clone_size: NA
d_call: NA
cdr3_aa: CASSETVSGNEKLFF
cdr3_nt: TGTGCCAGCAGCGAAACGGTATCGGGAAATGAAAAACTGTTTTTT

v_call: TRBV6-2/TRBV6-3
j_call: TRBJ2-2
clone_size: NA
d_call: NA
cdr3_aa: CASSLRYNTGELFF
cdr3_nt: TGTGCCAGCAGCCTTCGCTATAACACCGGGGAGCTGTTTTTT

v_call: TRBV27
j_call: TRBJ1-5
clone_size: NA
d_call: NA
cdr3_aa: CASTPAGGPRSQPQHF
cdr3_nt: TGTGCCAGCACCCCCGCGGGGGGTCCCAGGAGTCAGCCCCAGCATTTT

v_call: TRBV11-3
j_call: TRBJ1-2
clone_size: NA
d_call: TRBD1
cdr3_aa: CASSRGQGTGKLSGYTF
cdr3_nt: TGTGCCAGCAGCCGGGGTCAGGGGACAGGGAAACTCAGTGGCTACACCTTC

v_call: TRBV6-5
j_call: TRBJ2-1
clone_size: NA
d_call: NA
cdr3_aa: CASSYGSSQNSEQFF
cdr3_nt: TGTGCCAGCAGTTACGGTTCTAGTCAAAATAGTGAGCAGTTCTTC

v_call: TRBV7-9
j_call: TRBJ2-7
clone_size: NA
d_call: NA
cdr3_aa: CASSRGGNEQYF
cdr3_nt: TGTGCCAGCAGCAGGGGTGGAAACGAGCAGTACTTC

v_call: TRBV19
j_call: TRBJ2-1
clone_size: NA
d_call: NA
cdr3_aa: CASSTVAASYNEQFF
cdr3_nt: TGTGCCAGTAGTACCGTAGCGGCCTCCTACAATGAGCAGTTCTTC

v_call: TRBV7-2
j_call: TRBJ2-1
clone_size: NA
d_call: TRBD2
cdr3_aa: CASSLVVTSSNEQFF
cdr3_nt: TGTGCCAGCAGCTTAGTAGTGACTAGCAGCAATGAGCAGTTCTTC